A single T cell receptor beta chain is shown here with its context. Its antigen is as yet unknown. The data belong to a study of T cells in tuberculosis. Study information: CD1B tetramers identified T cells specific for mycobacterial lipid GMM.

Overall study findings and caveats: A GMM-specific repertoire classifier reached roughly 87% accuracy, AUROC about 0.9.

Trimming took 4 bases from V and 1 from J, leaving 4 bases between them. The CDR3 extends over 13 amino acids. Germline values: CDR1 MGHRA, CDR2 YSYEKL. Each donor contributed 95,000 or so T cells on average, unsorted. Assay used: immunoSEQ multiplex PCR; TCRdb lists only in-frame clones, some missing. Among around 45,000 clones listed, roughly 94% were seen once. Sequenced sample: PBMCs. The sequence came from a donor aged 10-35 years with latent tuberculosis or without tuberculosis infection. Some clones in this sample may be carry-over from other donors' samples. V usage is TRBV4-1 and J usage is TRBJ2-2; D ambiguous. CDR3 loop: CASSRENTGELFF. For the CDR3, the DNA is TGCGCCAGCAGCCGCGAGAACACCGGGGAGCTGTTTTTT.